This paragraph covers one T cell receptor beta chain sequence. Its matching antigen is unknown. The record originates from a study of cytomegalovirus exposure and HLA in healthy donors. Libraries were prepared by immunoSEQ multiplex PCR; TCRdb keeps only in-frame clonotypes and omits some of them. The sample has hundreds of thousands of clones; over 75% are singletons. This CDR3 has 13 amino acids. The V segment lost 7 bases and the J segment 1 base; nucleotides outside the gene matches: 2. Per the germline V gene, CDR1 is ENHRY and CDR2 is SYGVKD. General study points: First-cohort TCR clusters tended to co-occur in the 130 or so validation repertoires, a later analysis found. Researchers counted roughly 160 TCR beta chains as cytomegalovirus-associated. The CMV antigen specificity of a few CMV-associated chains was confirmed through in vitro analysis.

The origin of this receptor is a man aged 18-30 years in good health and CMV-seropositive. Sequencing was carried out using PBMCs. V usage is TRBV10-3 and J usage is TRBJ2-5; TRBD2 aligns across 8 bases. The CDR3 DNA sequence: TGTGCCATCAAAGGGACTAGCCAAGAGACCCAGTACTTC. It codes for CAIKGTSQETQYF.